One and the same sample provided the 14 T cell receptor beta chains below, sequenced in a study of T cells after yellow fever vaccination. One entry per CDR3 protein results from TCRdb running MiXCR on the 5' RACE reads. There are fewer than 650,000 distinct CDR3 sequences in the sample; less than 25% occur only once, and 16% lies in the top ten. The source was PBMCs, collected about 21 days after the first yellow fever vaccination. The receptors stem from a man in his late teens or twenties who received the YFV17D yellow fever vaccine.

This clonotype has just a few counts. The CDR3 region has the DNA TGTGCCAGCAGCGCCGGGATCCGCATCCAAGAGACCCAGTACTTC. It yields the protein CASSAGIRIQETQYF. V gene TRBV9 combines with J gene TRBJ2-5; possibly TRBD2 for D (5 bases). Deletions cut 3 bases from V and 1 base from J, with 13 bases between. The CDR3 runs 15 residues. The germline V gene has CDR1 SGDLS and CDR2 YYNGEE.

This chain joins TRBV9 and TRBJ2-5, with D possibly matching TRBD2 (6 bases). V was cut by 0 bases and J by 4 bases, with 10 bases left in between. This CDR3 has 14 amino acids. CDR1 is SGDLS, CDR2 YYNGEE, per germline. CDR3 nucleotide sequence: TGTGCCAGCAGCGTAGGTATGGGGGGAGAGACCCAGTACTTC. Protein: CASSVGMGGETQYF.

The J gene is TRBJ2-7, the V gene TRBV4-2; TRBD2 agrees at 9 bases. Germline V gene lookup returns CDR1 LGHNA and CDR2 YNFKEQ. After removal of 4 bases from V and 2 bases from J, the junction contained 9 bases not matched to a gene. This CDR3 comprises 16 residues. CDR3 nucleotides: TGTGCCAGCAGCCCCGAAAGCGGGGGGACCCCCTACGAGCAGTACTTC. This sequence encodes CASSPESGGTPYEQYF.

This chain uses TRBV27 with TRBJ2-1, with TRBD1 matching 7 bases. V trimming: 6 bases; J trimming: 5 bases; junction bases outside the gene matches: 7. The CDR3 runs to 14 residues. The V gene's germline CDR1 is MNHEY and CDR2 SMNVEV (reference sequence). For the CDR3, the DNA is TGTGCCAGCAGCTACTATACAGGGGACAATGAGCAGTTCTTC. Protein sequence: CASSYYTGDNEQFF.

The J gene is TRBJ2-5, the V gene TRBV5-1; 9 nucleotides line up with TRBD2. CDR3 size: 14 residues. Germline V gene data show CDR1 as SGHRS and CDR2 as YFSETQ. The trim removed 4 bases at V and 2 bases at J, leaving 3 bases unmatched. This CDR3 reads CASSISGGQETQYF. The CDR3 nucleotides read TGCGCCAGCAGCATTAGCGGGGGACAAGAGACCCAGTACTTC.

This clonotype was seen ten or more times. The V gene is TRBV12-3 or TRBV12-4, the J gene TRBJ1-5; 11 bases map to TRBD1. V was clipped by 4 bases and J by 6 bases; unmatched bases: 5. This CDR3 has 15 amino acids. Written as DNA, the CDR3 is TGTGCCAGCAGTTACCCGGGACAGGGGGGTCAGCCCCAGCATTTT. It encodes CASSYPGQGGQPQHF.

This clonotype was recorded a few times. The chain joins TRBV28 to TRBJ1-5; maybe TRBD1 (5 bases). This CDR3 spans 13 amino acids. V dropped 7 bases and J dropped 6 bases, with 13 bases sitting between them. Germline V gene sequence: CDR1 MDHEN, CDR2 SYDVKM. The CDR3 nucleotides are TGTGCCAGCAAAGACGTCGGGGGTCAGCCCCAGCATTTT. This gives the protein CASKDVGGQPQHF.

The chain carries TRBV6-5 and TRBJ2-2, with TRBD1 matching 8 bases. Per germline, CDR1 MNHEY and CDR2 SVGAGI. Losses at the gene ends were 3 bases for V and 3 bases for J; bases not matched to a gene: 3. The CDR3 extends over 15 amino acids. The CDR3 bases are TGTGCCAGCAGTTATTTGGACAGGGACACCGGGGAGCTGTTTTTT. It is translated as CASSYLDRDTGELFF.

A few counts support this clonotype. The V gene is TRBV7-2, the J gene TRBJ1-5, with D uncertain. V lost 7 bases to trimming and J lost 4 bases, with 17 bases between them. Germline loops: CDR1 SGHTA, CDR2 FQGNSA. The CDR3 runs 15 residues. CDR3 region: CASTEEVGWNQPQHF. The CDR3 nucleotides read TGTGCCAGCACCGAGGAGGTGGGGTGGAATCAGCCCCAGCATTTT. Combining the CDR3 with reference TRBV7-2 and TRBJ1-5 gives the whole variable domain GAGVSQSPSNKVTEKGKDVELRCDPISGHTALYWYRQSLGQGLEFLIYFQGNSAPDKSGLPSDRFSAERTGGSVSTLTIQRTQQEDSAVYLCASTEEVGWNQPQHFGDGTRLSIL.

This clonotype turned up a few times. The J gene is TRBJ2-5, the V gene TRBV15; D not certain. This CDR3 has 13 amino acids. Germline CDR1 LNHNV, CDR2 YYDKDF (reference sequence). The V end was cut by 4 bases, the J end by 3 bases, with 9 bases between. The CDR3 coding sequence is TGTGCCACCAGCACGGAAGACAAAGAGACCCAGTACTTC. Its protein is CATSTEDKETQYF.

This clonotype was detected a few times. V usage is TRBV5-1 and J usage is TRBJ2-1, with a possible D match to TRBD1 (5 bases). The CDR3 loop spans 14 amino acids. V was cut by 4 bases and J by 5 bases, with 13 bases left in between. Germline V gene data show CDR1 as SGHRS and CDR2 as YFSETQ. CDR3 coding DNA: TGCGCCAGCAGCCCCCCTGGACATCACAATGAGCAGTTCTTC. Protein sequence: CASSPPGHHNEQFF.

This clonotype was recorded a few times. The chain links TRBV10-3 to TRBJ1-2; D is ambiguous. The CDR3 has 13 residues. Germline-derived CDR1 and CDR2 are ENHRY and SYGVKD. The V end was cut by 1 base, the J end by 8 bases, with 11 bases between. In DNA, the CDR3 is TGTGCCATCAGTGAGTTGGGTTCCGAAGGCTACACCTTC. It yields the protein CAISELGSEGYTF.

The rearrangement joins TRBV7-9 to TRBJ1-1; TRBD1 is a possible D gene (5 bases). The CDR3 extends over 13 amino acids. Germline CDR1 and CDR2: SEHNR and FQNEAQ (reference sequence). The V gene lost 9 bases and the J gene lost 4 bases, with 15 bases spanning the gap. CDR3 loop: CASGLSGGTEAFF. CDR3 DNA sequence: TGTGCCAGTGGTCTTTCCGGGGGCACTGAAGCTTTCTTT. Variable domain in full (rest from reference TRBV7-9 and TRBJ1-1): DTGVSQNPRHKITKRGQNVTFRCDPISEHNRLYWYRQTLGQGPEFLTYFQNEAQLEKSRLLSDRFSAERPKGSFSTLEIQRTEQGDSAMYLCASGLSGGTEAFFGQGTRLTVV.

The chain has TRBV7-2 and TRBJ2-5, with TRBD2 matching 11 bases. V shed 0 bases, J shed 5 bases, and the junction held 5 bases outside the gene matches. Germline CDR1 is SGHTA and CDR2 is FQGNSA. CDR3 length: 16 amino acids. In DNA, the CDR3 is TGTGCCAGCAGCTTAGCGGTAGCGGGGGGGATGGAGACCCAGTACTTC. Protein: CASSLAVAGGMETQYF.